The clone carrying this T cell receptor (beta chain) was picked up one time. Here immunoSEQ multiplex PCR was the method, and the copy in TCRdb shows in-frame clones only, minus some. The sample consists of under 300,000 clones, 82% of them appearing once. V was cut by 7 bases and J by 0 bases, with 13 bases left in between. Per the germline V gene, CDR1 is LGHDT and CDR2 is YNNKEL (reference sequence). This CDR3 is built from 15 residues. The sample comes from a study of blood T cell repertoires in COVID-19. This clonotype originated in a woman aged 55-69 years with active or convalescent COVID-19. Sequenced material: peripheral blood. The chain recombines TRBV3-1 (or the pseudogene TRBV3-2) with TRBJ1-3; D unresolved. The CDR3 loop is CASTPDTYSGNTIYF. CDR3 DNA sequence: TGTGCCAGCACCCCCGACACCTACTCTGGAAACACCATATATTTT.